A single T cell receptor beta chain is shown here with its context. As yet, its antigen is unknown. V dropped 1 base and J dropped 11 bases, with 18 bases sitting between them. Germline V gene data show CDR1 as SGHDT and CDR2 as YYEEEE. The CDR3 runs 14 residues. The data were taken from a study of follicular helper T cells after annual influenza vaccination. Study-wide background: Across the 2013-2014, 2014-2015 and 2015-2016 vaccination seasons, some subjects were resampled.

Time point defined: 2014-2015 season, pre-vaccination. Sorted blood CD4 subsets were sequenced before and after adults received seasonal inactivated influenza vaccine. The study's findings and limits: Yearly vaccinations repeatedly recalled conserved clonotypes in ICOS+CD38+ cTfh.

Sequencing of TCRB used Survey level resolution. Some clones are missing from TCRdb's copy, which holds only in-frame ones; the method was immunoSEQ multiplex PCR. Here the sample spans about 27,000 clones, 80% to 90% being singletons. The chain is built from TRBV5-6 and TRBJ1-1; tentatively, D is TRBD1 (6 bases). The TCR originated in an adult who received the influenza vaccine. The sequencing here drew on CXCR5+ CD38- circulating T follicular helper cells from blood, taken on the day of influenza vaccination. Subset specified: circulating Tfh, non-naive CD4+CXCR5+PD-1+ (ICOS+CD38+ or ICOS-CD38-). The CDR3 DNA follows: TGTGCCAGCAGCTTGTCCGACAGGCCACATGGGGCTTTCTTT. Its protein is CASSLSDRPHGAFF.